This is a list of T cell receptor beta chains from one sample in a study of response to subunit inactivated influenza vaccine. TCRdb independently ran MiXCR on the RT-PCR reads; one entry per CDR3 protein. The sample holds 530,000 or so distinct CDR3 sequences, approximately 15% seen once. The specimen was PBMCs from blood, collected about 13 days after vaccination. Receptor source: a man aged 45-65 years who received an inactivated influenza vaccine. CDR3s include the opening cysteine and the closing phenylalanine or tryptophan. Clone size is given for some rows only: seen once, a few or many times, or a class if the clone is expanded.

CDR3: CASIFWENTEAFF
length: 13
size: many
V: TRBV12-3/TRBV12-4

CDR3: CASRRGVSTDTQYF
length: 14
size: few
V: TRBV11-2

CDR3: CASIPGAGAGSGANVLTF
length: 18
size: many
V: TRBV12-3/TRBV12-4

CDR3: CASSLKGQTYNEQFF
length: 15
size: few
V: TRBV3-1

CDR3: CASSLGQGHTDTQYF
length: 15
size: few
V: TRBV9

CDR3: CASSGGQGSYEQYF
length: 14
size: few
V: TRBV5-1

CDR3: CASSQGSVEAALRTNEQFF
length: 19
size: .
V: TRBV4-3

CDR3: CASSLYTSGSYEQFF
length: 15
size: few
V: TRBV7-2

CDR3: CASSVVYEQYF
length: 11
size: .
V: TRBV2

CDR3: CSYWTGVNEQFF
length: 12
size: few
V: TRBV20-1

CDR3: CSATEFSYNEQFF
length: 13
size: few
V: TRBV20-1

CDR3: CASSLPGTAGPDTQYF
length: 16
size: .
V: TRBV5-1

CDR3: CASSPLAVQETQYF
length: 14
size: .
V: TRBV18

CDR3: CASSRQGDLSGNTIYF
length: 16
size: few
V: TRBV12-3/TRBV12-4

CDR3: CSASAQPNTGELFF
length: 14
size: .
V: TRBV20-1

CDR3: CSAREGSTANYGYTF
length: 15
size: .
V: TRBV20-1

CDR3: CASRPPGGYEQYF
length: 13
size: .
V: TRBV6-1

CDR3: CATLRLATYEQYF
length: 13
size: .
V: TRBV11-2

CDR3: CASSLPRQGAGGYTF
length: 15
size: .
V: TRBV11-2

CDR3: CSVELAGDTNNEQFF
length: 15
size: many
V: TRBV29-1

CDR3: CASSLIASGGPSTDTQYF
length: 18
size: .
V: TRBV5-6

CDR3: CASSLLAEGDEKLFF
length: 15
size: few
V: TRBV5-6

CDR3: CASSLVPRHLTDTQYF
length: 16
size: few
V: TRBV5-5

CDR3: CASTGLAGGYTQYF
length: 14
size: few
V: TRBV7-2

CDR3: CASSLGGRAYGYTF
length: 14
size: .
V: TRBV7-9

CDR3: CSAKLVRSTNEKLFF
length: 15
size: few
V: TRBV20-1

CDR3: CASSLTGTLSYEQYF
length: 15
size: .
V: TRBV5-1

CDR3: CASRDSVSSNYGYTF
length: 15
size: once
V: TRBV5-1

CDR3: CATSDLPASGSSSYNEQFF
length: 19
size: few
V: TRBV24-1

CDR3: CASSYLKGPQHF
length: 12
size: .
V: TRBV7-8

CDR3: CASKGWGTEAFF
length: 12
size: few
V: TRBV28

CDR3: CASSIDITGELFF
length: 13
size: few
V: TRBV5-4

CDR3: CASSSNQAHSGPGQYF
length: 16
size: many
V: TRBV11-2

CDR3: CASSVLEYTEAFF
length: 13
size: few
V: TRBV7-9

CDR3: CAISGETGSYNSPLHF
length: 16
size: .
V: TRBV10-3

CDR3: CASSETVNTGELFF
length: 14
size: .
V: TRBV7-9